The T cell receptor beta chain under discussion was sequenced for a study of CD8 T cells in Susac syndrome. Negative isolation was used for CD8+ and CD4+ T cells, and FACS enrichment was applied to TEMRA cells. The CDR3 extends over 13 amino acids. Trimming removed 4 bases from V and 1 base from J, with 8 bases in between. Germline V gene data show CDR1 as SNHLY and CDR2 as FYNNEI. RNA in amounts of about 0.5 to 1 ug was reverse transcribed with random hexamers. TCRdb independently ran MiXCR on the immunoSEQ multiplex PCR reads; one entry per CDR3 protein. The sample lists 85,000 to 95,000 distinct CDR3 sequences, around 94% occurring once.

The sequenced material came from CD4+ T cells from PBMCs. V usage is TRBV2 and J usage is TRBJ2-7; D perhaps matches TRBD1 (6 bases). The receptor was derived from a human donor with Susac syndrome. The CDR3 sequence: CASSGDTSYEQYF. The CDR3 DNA follows: TGTGCCAGCAGTGGGGACACTTCCTACGAGCAGTACTTC.